The present T cell receptor beta chain was sequenced within a study of CD8 T cells in ankylosing spondylitis. As to this clonotype: What it binds is not known.

Germline V lookup: CDR1 SGDLS, CDR2 YYNGEE. CDR3 length equals 12 residues. V shed 6 bases and J shed 3 bases, with 6 bases lying between them. In TCRdb, the 5' RACE reads were re-called with MiXCR into one record per CDR3 protein. The sample consists of approximately 350,000 distinct CDR3 sequences, roughly 15% of them appearing once. Study-level points and caveats: Prior work had noted some motif variants in reactive arthritis blood and synovial fluid.

Sequenced material: blood, either unsorted or a sorted T cell fraction (not recorded which). The chain recombines TRBV9 with TRBJ2-2; the D is unclear. The receptor comes from a male donor with ankylosing spondylitis or in good health (not recorded which). CDR3 protein: CASKVDTGELFF. Here the CDR3 DNA reads TGTGCCAGCAAGGTCGACACCGGGGAGCTGTTTTTT.